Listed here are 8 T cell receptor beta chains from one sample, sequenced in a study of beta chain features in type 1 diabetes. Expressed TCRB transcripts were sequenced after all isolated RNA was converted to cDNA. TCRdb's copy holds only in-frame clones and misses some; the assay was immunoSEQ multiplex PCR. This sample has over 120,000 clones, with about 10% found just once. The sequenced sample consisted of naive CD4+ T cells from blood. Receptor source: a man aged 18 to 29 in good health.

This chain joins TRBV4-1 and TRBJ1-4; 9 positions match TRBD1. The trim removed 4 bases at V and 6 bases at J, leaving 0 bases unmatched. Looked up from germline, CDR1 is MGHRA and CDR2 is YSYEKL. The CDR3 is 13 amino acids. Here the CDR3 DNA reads TGCGCCAGCAGCCGGACAGGGGATGAAAAACTGTTTTTT. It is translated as CASSRTGDEKLFF.

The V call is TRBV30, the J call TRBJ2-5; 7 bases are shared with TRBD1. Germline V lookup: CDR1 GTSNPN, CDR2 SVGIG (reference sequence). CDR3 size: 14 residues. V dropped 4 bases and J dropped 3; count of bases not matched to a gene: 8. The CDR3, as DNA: TGTGCCTGGACCCACAGGGGACACGAAGAGACCCAGTACTTC. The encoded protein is CAWTHRGHEETQYF.

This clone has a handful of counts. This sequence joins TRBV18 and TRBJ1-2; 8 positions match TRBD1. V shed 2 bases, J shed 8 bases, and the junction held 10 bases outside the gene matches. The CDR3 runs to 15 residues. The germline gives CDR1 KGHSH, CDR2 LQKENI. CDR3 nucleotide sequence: TGTGCCAGCTCACCATCGACAGGGGTCCCTGAAGGCTACACCTTC. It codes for CASSPSTGVPEGYTF.

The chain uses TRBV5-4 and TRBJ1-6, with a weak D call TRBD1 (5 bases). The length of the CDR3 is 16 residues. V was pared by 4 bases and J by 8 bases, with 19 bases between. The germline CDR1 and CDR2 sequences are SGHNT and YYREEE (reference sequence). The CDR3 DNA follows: TGTGCCAGCAGCCCGGAGGCAGGGAGGATCGATTCACCCCTCCACTTT. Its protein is CASSPEAGRIDSPLHF.

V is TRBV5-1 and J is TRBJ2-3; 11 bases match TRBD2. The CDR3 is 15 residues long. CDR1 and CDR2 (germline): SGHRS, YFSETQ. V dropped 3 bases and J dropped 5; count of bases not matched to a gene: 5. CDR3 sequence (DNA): TGCGCCAGCAGCTACCTAGCGGGGGGCGGAGATACGCAGTATTTT. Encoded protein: CASSYLAGGGDTQYF. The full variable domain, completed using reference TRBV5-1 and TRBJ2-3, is KAGVTQTPRYLIKTRGQQVTLSCSPISGHRSVSWYQQTPGQGLQFLFEYFSETQRNKGNFPGRFSGRQFSNSRSEMNVSTLELGDSALYLCASSYLAGGGDTQYFGPGTRLTVL.

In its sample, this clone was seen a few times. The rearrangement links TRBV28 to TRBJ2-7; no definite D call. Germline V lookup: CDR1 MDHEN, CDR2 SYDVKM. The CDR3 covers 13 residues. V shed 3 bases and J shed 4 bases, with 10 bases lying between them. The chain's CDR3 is CASSFPAEYEQYF. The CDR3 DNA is TGTGCCAGCAGTTTCCCGGCGGAATACGAGCAGTACTTC.

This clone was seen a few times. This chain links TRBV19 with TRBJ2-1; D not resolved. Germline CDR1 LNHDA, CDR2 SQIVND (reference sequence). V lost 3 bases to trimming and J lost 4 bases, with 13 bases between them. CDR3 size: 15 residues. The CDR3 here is CASSIIFAGYNEQFF. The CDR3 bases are TGTGCCAGTAGTATCATATTTGCAGGATACAATGAGCAGTTCTTC.

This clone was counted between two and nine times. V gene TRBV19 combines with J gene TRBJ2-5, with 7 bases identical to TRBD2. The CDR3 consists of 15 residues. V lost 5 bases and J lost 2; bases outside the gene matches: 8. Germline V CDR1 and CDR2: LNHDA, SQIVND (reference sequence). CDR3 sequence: CASSVSGLSQETQYF. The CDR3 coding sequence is TGTGCCAGTAGTGTCTCGGGACTATCACAAGAGACCCAGTACTTC. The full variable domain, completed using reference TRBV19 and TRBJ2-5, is DGGITQSPKYLFRKEGQNVTLSCEQNLNHDAMYWYRQDPGQGLRLIYYSQIVNDFQKGDIAEGYSVSREKKESFPLTVTSAQKNPTAFYLCASSVSGLSQETQYFGPGTRLLVL.